The next 20 T cell receptor beta chains were all read from a single sample in a study of shared clonotypes between healthy human individuals. The protocol was immunoSEQ multiplex PCR, while the TCRdb copy is restricted to in-frame clones and leaves out a portion. The table includes roughly 2.5 million clones, around nine tenths detected once. Sequencing was done on a sample of naive CD4+ T cells sorted from blood. Sample subset: CD45RA+ positively selected. These receptors were collected from a man aged 18 to 35 in good health.

With respect to this clone: The sample has other DNA sequences that encode this CDR3 too. This chain joins TRBV2 and TRBJ1-4; 7 bases align to TRBD1. Unmatched junction bases numbered 5, after V lost 3 bases and J lost 7 bases. CDR3 length: 14 residues. The V gene's germline CDR1 is SNHLY and CDR2 FYNNEI. The CDR3, as DNA: TGTGCCAGCAGTGAGACAGGGACGCCTGAAAAACTGTTTTTT. Its protein product is CASSETGTPEKLFF.

The V call is TRBV9, the J call TRBJ1-2, with TRBD1 matching over 7 bases. The CDR3 length is 17 residues. V was pared by 0 bases and J by 4 bases, with 12 bases of the junction left unmatched. Germline-derived CDR1 and CDR2 are SGDLS and YYNGEE. The CDR3 sequence: CASSVEVGGWDSYGYTF. In nucleotides, the CDR3 is TGTGCCAGCAGCGTAGAAGTCGGGGGTTGGGACAGCTATGGCTACACCTTC.

J is TRBJ2-4 and V is TRBV4-1; 10 bases line up with TRBD1. The CDR3 consists of 18 residues. J lost 6 bases, V lost 3 bases, and 14 bases had no gene match. Germline V gene sequence: CDR1 MGHRA, CDR2 YSYEKL. CDR3 sequence reads: CASSQAQGQGRTGNIQYF. The CDR3 nucleotides are TGCGCCAGCAGCCAGGCTCAGGGACAGGGGCGTACTGGAAACATTCAGTACTTC.

The rearrangement links TRBV2 to TRBJ2-7, with a tentative D call TRBD2 (7 bases). This CDR3 spans 13 amino acids. V was trimmed by 7 bases and J by 4 bases, leaving 14 bases between them. From germline, CDR1 is SNHLY and CDR2 FYNNEI. Here the CDR3 reads CASNRGAPYEQYF. CDR3 DNA sequence: TGTGCCAGCAACCGGGGGGCCCCATACGAGCAGTACTTC.

The genes are TRBV5-5 and TRBJ2-7, with a tentative D call TRBD2 (6 bases). Germline loops: CDR1 SGHKS, CDR2 YYEKEE (reference sequence). Trimming shortened V by 3 bases and J by 0 bases, and 10 bases separated the two germline ends. This CDR3 contains 14 residues. CDR3 in DNA: TGTGCCAGCAGCTCTAGCGCGAGCTCCTACGAGCAGTACTTC. Translating it yields CASSSSASSYEQYF. Together with reference TRBV5-5 and TRBJ2-7, the CDR3 gives the full variable domain: DAGVTQSPTHLIKTRGQQVTLRCSPISGHKSVSWYQQVLGQGPQFIFQYYEKEERGRGNFPDRFSARQFPNYSSELNVNALLLGDSALYLCASSSSASSYEQYFGPGTRLTVT.

This rearrangement joins TRBV10-3 to TRBJ1-1; D not resolved. Germline-derived CDR1 and CDR2 are ENHRY and SYGVKD. This CDR3 has 13 residues. V lost 8 bases to trimming and J lost 0 bases, with 10 bases between them. The chain's CDR3 is CAIADGMNTEAFF. CDR3 DNA sequence: TGTGCCATCGCGGACGGTATGAACACTGAAGCTTTCTTT.

The chain is built from TRBV6-5 and TRBJ2-5; D unclear. The tail of the sequence fits TRBJ2-7 better, so the J call may be wrong. This CDR3 has 15 residues. CDR1 and CDR2 from the germline V gene are MNHEY and SVGAGI. CDR3 residues: CASRSPGLSSYEQYF. The CDR3 nucleotides read TGTGCCAGCAGATCGCCGGGCCTTAGCTCCTACGAGCAGTACTTC.

V gene TRBV27 combines with J gene TRBJ1-5, with D hard to call. Germline CDR1 MNHEY, CDR2 SMNVEV (reference sequence). The CDR3 is 14 amino acids. V lost 4 bases and J lost 3, with 10 bases in between. DNA of the CDR3: TGTGCCAGCAGTTCCCTTGAGATCAATCAGCCCCAGCATTTT. Its protein is CASSSLEINQPQHF.

Comment on this clone: Within the sample, other DNA sequences also encode this same CDR3. This chain connects TRBV5-1 to TRBJ2-7; D possibly corresponds to TRBD1 (7 bases). Germline values: CDR1 SGHRS, CDR2 YFSETQ. V was trimmed by 0 bases and J by 2 bases, leaving 12 bases between them. This CDR3 has 15 residues. CDR3 DNA sequence: TGCGCCAGCAGCTTGGCGGCAGGGGGGACCTACGAGCAGTACTTC. This encodes CASSLAAGGTYEQYF.

The V call is TRBV7-9, the J call TRBJ2-5; D unresolved. CDR1 and CDR2 (germline): SEHNR, FQNEAQ (reference sequence). V lost 1 base and J 5 bases, leaving 17 bases between the germline ends. The CDR3 sequence is 16 residues long. CDR3 nucleotide sequence: TGTGCCAGCAGCTTAGATCCCAGACGAGGTCGGGAGACCCAGTACTTC. It encodes CASSLDPRRGRETQYF.

This clone was seen only once. The chain carries TRBV2 and TRBJ2-3, with TRBD2 identical over 9 bases. Germline trimming cut 7 bases from V and 3 bases from J; bases unmatched to any gene: 5. Germline V gives CDR1 SNHLY, CDR2 FYNNEI. There are 14 residues in the CDR3. The CDR3 loop is CASKAGGLTDTQYF. DNA for the CDR3: TGTGCCAGCAAGGCGGGGGGGCTGACAGATACGCAGTATTTT.

V usage is TRBV27 and J usage is TRBJ2-3; maybe TRBD2 (7 bases). There are 19 residues in the CDR3. Germline V gene sequence: CDR1 MNHEY, CDR2 SMNVEV (reference sequence). V lost 0 bases to trimming and J lost 3 bases, with 22 bases between them. CDR3 nucleotides: TGTGCCAGCAGTTTATCGAACCCCCTCGCGGGGGCGCAAACAGATACGCAGTATTTT. Its translation is CASSLSNPLAGAQTDTQYF.

The chain links TRBV9 to TRBJ1-6, with 9 bases identical to TRBD1. V shed 3 bases and J 12 bases; nucleotides not matched to a gene: 7. This CDR3 comprises 14 residues. Germline CDR1 is SGDLS and CDR2 is YYNGEE. In nucleotides, the CDR3 is TGTGCCAGCAGCGCCGGGACAGGGACGCTACCCCTCCACTTT. Translation: CASSAGTGTLPLHF.

This clone occurred a few times. This sequence joins TRBV20-1 and TRBJ1-1; D remains unclear. Trimming shortened V by 7 bases and J by 1 base, and 7 bases separated the two germline ends. The CDR3 runs to 11 residues. Germline V CDR1 and CDR2: DFQATT, SNEGSKA (reference sequence). The CDR3 DNA follows: TGCAGTGTCCACACGAACACTGAAGCTTTCTTT. Translated, it gives CSVHTNTEAFF.

The rearrangement uses TRBV18 and TRBJ1-3; 8 bases match TRBD1. The CDR3 is 14 amino acids. Germline loops: CDR1 KGHSH, CDR2 LQKENI. V shed 1 base, J shed 8 bases, and the junction held 4 bases outside the gene matches. The DNA of the CDR3 is TGTGCCAGCTCACCACAAGGACAGGGAGACACCATATATTTT. This translates into CASSPQGQGDTIYF. The entire variable domain, with the rest obtained from reference TRBV18 and TRBJ1-3, is as follows: NAGVMQNPRHLVRRRGQEARLRCSPMKGHSHVYWYRQLPEEGLKFMVYLQKENIIDESGMPKERFSAEFPKEGPSILRIQQVVRGDSAAYFCASSPQGQGDTIYFGEGSWLTVV.

The chain combines TRBV29-1 with TRBJ2-5, with 7 nucleotides matching TRBD2. The DNA end is more similar to TRBJ2-7, so the J call may be wrong. This CDR3 comprises 15 residues. CDR1 is SQVTM and CDR2 is ANQGSEA in the germline V gene. As DNA, the CDR3 is TGCAGCGTTGAAGTTTTTCGCGCGGGAGACATCGAGCAGTACTTC. It encodes CSVEVFRAGDIEQYF.

The J gene is TRBJ2-5, the V gene TRBV30, with 8 bases aligning to TRBD2. The J call may be mistaken, given a closer DNA end match to TRBJ2-7. Per the germline V gene, CDR1 is GTSNPN and CDR2 is SVGIG (reference sequence). The CDR3 loop spans 16 amino acids. CDR3 coding DNA: TGTGCCTGGAGTGTACTGCGGGGGGCCAGCTCCTACGAGCAGTACTTC. It encodes CAWSVLRGASSYEQYF.

V gene TRBV6-5 combines with J gene TRBJ1-1; D gene uncertain. Deletions cut 6 bases from V and 11 bases from J, with 22 bases between. The CDR3 covers 14 residues. Germline-derived CDR1 and CDR2 are MNHEY and SVGAGI. CDR3 in DNA: TGTGCCAGCAGCCCCGGACTCTCATTGGCGGGGGCTTTCTTT. Its translation: CASSPGLSLAGAFF.

The chain carries TRBV5-1 and TRBJ2-5; 10 nucleotides agree with TRBD2. Trimming cost V 4 bases and J 4 bases; bases outside gene matches: 10. From germline, CDR1 is SGHRS and CDR2 YFSETQ. This CDR3 is built from 16 residues. CDR3 in DNA: TGCGCCAGCAGCCGTGGGGCTAGCGGGGGAGGAGAGACCCAGTACTTC. This codes for CASSRGASGGGETQYF.

The J gene is TRBJ2-3, the V gene TRBV5-4, with D unresolved. V lost 3 bases and J lost 0, with 11 bases in between. Germline values: CDR1 SGHNT, CDR2 YYREEE (reference sequence). CDR3 size: 15 residues. Here the CDR3 reads CASSWSASSTDTQYF. Here the CDR3 DNA reads TGTGCCAGCAGCTGGTCGGCCTCTAGCACAGATACGCAGTATTTT.